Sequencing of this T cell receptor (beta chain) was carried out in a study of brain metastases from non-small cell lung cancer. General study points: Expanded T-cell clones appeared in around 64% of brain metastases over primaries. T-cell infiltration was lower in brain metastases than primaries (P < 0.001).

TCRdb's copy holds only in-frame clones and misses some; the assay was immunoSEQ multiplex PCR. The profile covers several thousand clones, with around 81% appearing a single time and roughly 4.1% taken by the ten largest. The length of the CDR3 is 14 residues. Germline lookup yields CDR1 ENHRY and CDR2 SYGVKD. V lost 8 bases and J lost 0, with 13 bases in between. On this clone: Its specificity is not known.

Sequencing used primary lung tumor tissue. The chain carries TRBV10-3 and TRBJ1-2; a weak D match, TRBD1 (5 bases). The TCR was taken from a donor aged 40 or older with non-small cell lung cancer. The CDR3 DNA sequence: TGTGCCATCCATGGGGGGGAGTCTAACTATGGCTACACCTTC. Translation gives CAIHGGESNYGYTF.